This T cell receptor beta chain is drawn from a study of post-analysis software for immune sequencing data. As for the study in general: Relapsing-remitting, secondary progressive and progressive-relapsing forms made up the multiple sclerosis disease courses. Study results and limitations: Controls showed lower frequencies than patients for five TRBV segments, and TRBV5-6, TRBV5-1 and TRBV20-1 were among these.

To note about this clonotype: Antigen unknown.

Germline trimming cut 3 bases from V and 5 bases from J; bases unmatched to any gene: 9. The length of the CDR3 is 14 residues. The germline CDR1 and CDR2 sequences are DFQATT and SNEGSKA (reference sequence). Unique molecular identifiers tagged the TCR beta cDNA libraries. TCRdb recomputed calls from the PCR reads with MiXCR, one row per CDR3 protein. In the table there are some 700,000 distinct CDR3 sequences, approximately 59% of which are singletons. Sequencing was performed on blood. The TCR originated in a girl aged 2 to 9 with multiple sclerosis. The chain combines TRBV20-1 with TRBJ2-7; 8 bases agree with TRBD1. CDR3 DNA: TGCAGTGCTAGGAGACAGGGGATCCTCCACGAGCAGTACTTC. Its translation: CSARRQGILHEQYF.